This record looks at one TCR beta chain sequence and its context. CDR3 size: 18 residues. Trimming cost V 3 bases and J 5 bases; bases outside gene matches: 15. Germline loops: CDR1 KGHSH, CDR2 LQKENI. The sample comes from a study of blood T cell repertoires in COVID-19. The protocol was immunoSEQ multiplex PCR, while the TCRdb copy is restricted to in-frame clones and leaves out a portion. There are around 40,000 clones in the sample; 89% occur only once, and roughly 21% lies in the top ten. The chain employs TRBV18 and TRBJ1-5; 8 bases map to TRBD1. Sequenced sample: peripheral blood. The TCR comes from a man between 50 and 59 years old with active COVID-19. The CDR3 protein is CASSPYGQGDKVDQPQHF. CDR3 nucleotides: TGTGCCAGCTCACCTTATGGACAGGGTGATAAGGTGGATCAGCCCCAGCATTTT.